This T cell receptor (beta chain) was identified during a study of T cell clusters in autoimmune cytopenias. Study-wide context: Healthy control donors averaged around 50 years of age, with a median of roughly 60 years. Per sample, median TRB depth was roughly 50,000 reads, yielding a median approximately 2,400 distinct clonotypes.

One tube held mixed TRB-A and TRB-B primer pools for touch-down PCR. TCRdb reprocessed the multiplex PCR reads; each CDR3 protein has one entry and no DNA is given. Its table lists 4,000 to 4,500 distinct CDR3 sequences. CDR1 LNHDA and CDR2 SQIVND come from the germline V gene (reference sequence). The length of the CDR3 is 13 residues. TRB amplification used around 0.25 ug of peripheral blood genomic DNA. Whole-study findings and limits: The T cell clusters were defined only in silico, without experimental functional validation. TRB repertoire shifts in secondary cytopenia and chronic lymphocytic leukemia mostly reflected lymphoma, not autoimmunity.

By frequency, this clonotype is medium-sized (0.01 to 0.1%). Its antigen remains unidentified. This sample was also put to use in a study of T cell repertoires in aging, cancer and after chemotherapy.

The genes are TRBV19 and TRBJ1-5; the D gene TCRdb calls, TRBD1, cannot be checked with no DNA. Sequenced material: peripheral blood. The TCR originated in a human donor in good health. CDR3 protein: CASRELTAQPQHF.